This TCR beta chain was documented in a study of early stage breast cancer tumors. In the study overall: ER+/PR+/HER2- status applied to about 70% of the 16 invasive breast tumors. Study-wide findings and caveats: Commonly generated sequences made up most enriched TCRB sequences shared between patients. Tumors had about 2.3-fold higher T cell density than normal breast.

TCRdb's copy holds only in-frame clones and misses some; the assay was immunoSEQ multiplex PCR. The table lists tens of thousands of clones, about 68% of them singletons. Concerning this clone itself: The antigen remains unidentified.

Looked up from germline, CDR1 is MDHEN and CDR2 is SYDVKM. This CDR3 spans 16 amino acids. V was shortened by 3 bases and J by 6 bases, with 18 bases between the two germline ends. The sample was blood. This receptor was taken from a person in their sixties or seventies with breast cancer. The rearrangement links TRBV28 to TRBJ2-1; tentatively, D is TRBD2 (6 bases). CDR3 region: CASSFSGLWRVNEQFF. CDR3 nucleotide sequence: TGTGCCAGCAGTTTCTCCGGTCTCTGGAGGGTCAATGAGCAGTTCTTC.